The 6 T cell receptor beta chains listed next were all sequenced from one sample in a study of blood T cell repertoires in COVID-19. Sequenced by immunoSEQ multiplex PCR; TCRdb stores in-frame clones only, minus some. The sample holds about 480,000 clones, approximately 87% seen once. Sequencing was carried out using PBMCs or T cells enriched from blood (not recorded which). Receptor source: a woman in her 40s who had recovered from COVID-19.

V usage is TRBV5-8 and J usage is TRBJ1-3; a weak D match, TRBD1 (6 bases). CDR1 and CDR2 from the germline V gene are SGHTS and YDEGEE. This CDR3 region has 20 residues. V gave up 0 bases and J gave up 0 bases, with 22 bases separating them. The CDR3 region has the DNA TGTGCCAGCAGCTTGGCGGTGGGGGACATAGTATCTTTCTCTGGAAACACCATATATTTT. This gives the protein CASSLAVGDIVSFSGNTIYF.

The table lists this clone with a count of one. The rearrangement uses TRBV6-5 and TRBJ2-3, with 7 nucleotides matching TRBD2. Germline loops: CDR1 MNHEY, CDR2 SVGAGI. With V trimmed by 3 bases and J by 7 bases, 7 bases remained unmatched. This CDR3 spans 14 amino acids. The CDR3 reads CASSYTKAGHTQYF. DNA of the CDR3: TGTGCCAGCAGTTATACCAAAGCGGGGCATACGCAGTATTTT.

The chain links TRBV7-6 to TRBJ1-2; 8 bases line up with TRBD1. Trimming cost V 2 bases and J 6 bases; bases outside gene matches: 5. CDR1 and CDR2 from the germline V gene are SGHVS and FNYEAQ. This CDR3 has 14 residues. The chain's CDR3 is CASSLSDRVDGYTF. The CDR3 DNA reads TGTGCCAGCAGCTTATCGGACAGGGTCGATGGCTACACCTTC.

This clone was observed a handful of times. The V call is TRBV11-3, the J call TRBJ1-2; weak D call: TRBD1 (6 bases). V dropped 6 bases and J dropped 8 bases, with 13 bases sitting between them. The CDR3 covers 12 residues. CDR1 SGHNT and CDR2 YENEEA come from the germline V gene. The CDR3 coding sequence is TGTGCCAGCAGTGCAGGCGGGGGCGGCTACACCTTC. This sequence encodes CASSAGGGGYTF.

The chain employs TRBV28 and TRBJ2-5, with 7 positions matching TRBD2. V gave up 4 bases and J gave up 2 bases; unmatched junction bases: 7. This CDR3 has 15 amino acids. The germline gives CDR1 MDHEN, CDR2 SYDVKM. CDR3 loop: CASSSPAGWQETQYF. The CDR3 coding sequence is TGTGCCAGCAGTTCCCCAGCGGGGTGGCAAGAGACCCAGTACTTC.

V is TRBV7-7 and J is TRBJ2-7; 8 nucleotides align to TRBD2. The CDR3 has 15 amino acids. Looked up from germline, CDR1 is SSHAT and CDR2 is FNYEAQ (reference sequence). Trimming cost V 1 base and J 9 bases; bases outside gene matches: 11. The CDR3 loop is CASSLEGSGIGVQYF. CDR3 bases: TGTGCCAGCAGCTTAGAGGGTAGCGGGATCGGGGTGCAGTACTTC.